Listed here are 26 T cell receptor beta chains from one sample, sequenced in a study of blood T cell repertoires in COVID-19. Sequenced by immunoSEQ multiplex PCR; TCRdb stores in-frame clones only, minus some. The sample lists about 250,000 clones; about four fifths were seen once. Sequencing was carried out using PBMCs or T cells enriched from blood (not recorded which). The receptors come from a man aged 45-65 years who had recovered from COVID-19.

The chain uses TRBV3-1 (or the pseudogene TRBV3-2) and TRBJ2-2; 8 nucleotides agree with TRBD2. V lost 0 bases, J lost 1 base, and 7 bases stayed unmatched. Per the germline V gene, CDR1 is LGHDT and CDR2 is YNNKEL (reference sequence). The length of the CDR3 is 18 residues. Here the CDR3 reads CASSQEFPSGLNTGELFF. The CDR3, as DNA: TGTGCCAGCAGCCAAGAGTTTCCTAGCGGGCTGAACACCGGGGAGCTGTTTTTT.

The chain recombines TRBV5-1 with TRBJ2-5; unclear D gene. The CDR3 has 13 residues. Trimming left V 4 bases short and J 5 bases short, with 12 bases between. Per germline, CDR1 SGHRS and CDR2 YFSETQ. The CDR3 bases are TGCGCCAGCAGCGCCCAAACCGGGGAGACCCAGTACTTC. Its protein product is CASSAQTGETQYF. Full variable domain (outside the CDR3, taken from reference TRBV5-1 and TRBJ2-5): KAGVTQTPRYLIKTRGQQVTLSCSPISGHRSVSWYQQTPGQGLQFLFEYFSETQRNKGNFPGRFSGRQFSNSRSEMNVSTLELGDSALYLCASSAQTGETQYFGPGTRLLVL.

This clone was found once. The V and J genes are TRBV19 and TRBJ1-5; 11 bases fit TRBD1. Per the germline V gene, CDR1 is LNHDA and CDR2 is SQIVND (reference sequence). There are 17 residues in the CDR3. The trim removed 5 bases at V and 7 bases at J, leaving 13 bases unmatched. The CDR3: CASSWINGQGAPQPQHF. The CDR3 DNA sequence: TGTGCCAGTAGTTGGATTAATGGACAGGGGGCCCCCCAGCCCCAGCATTTT.

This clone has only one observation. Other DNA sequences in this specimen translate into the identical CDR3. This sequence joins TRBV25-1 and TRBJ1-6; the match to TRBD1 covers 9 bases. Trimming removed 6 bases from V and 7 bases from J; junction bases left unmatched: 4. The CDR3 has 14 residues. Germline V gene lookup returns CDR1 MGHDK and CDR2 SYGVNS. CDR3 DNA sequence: TGTGCCAGCAGGCCGGGACAGGGCAATTCACCCCTCCACTTT. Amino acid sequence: CASRPGQGNSPLHF.

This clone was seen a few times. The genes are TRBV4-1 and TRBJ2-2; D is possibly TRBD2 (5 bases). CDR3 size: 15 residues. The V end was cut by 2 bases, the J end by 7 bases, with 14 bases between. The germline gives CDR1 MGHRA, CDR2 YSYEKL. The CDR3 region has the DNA TGCGCCAGCAGCCAACCCCTTAGAGGGTTCGGGGAGCTGTTTTTT. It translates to CASSQPLRGFGELFF.

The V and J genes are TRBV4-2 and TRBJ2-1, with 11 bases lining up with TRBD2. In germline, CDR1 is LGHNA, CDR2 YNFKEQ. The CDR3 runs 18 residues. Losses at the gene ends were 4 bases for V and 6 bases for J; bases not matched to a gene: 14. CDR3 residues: CASSPFLASGRTSNEQFF. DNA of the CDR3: TGTGCCAGCAGCCCCTTCCTGGCTAGCGGGAGGACCAGCAATGAGCAGTTCTTC.

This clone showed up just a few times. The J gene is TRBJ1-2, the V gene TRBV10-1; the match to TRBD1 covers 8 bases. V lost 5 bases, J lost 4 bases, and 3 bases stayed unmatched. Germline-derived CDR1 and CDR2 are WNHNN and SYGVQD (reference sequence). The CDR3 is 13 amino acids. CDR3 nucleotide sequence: TGCGCCAGCAGTCGGGACAGGATCTATGGCTACACCTTC. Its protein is CASSRDRIYGYTF.

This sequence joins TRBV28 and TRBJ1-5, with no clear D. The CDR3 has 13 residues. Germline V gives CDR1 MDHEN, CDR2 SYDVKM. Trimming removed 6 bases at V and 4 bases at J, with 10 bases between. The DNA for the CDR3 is TGTGCCAGCAGCGCAAACACAAATCAGCCCCAGCATTTT. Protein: CASSANTNQPQHF.

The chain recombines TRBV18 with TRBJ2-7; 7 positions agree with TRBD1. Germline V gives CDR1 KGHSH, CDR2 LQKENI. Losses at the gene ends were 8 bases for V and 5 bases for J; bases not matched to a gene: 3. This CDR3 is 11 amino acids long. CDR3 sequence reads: CASRDRDEQYF. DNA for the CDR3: TGTGCCAGCCGCGACAGGGACGAGCAGTACTTC. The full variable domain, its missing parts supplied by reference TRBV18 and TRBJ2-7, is NAGVMQNPRHLVRRRGQEARLRCSPMKGHSHVYWYRQLPEEGLKFMVYLQKENIIDESGMPKERFSAEFPKEGPSILRIQQVVRGDSAAYFCASRDRDEQYFGPGTRLTVT.

Here the CDR3 reads CASSLGGLAGSEQYF. In DNA, the CDR3 is TGTGCCAGCAGCTTAGGAGGACTAGCGGGAAGCGAGCAGTACTTC. This chain joins TRBV7-2 and TRBJ2-7; TRBD2 agrees at 12 bases. The germline CDR1 and CDR2 sequences are SGHTA and FQGNSA. Trimming took 1 base from V and 6 from J; bases not matched to a gene: 4. The CDR3 is 15 amino acids.

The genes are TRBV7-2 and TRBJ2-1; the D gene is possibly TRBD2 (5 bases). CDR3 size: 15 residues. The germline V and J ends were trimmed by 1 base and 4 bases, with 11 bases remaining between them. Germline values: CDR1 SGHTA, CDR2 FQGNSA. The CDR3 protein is CASSLGGIGYNEQFF. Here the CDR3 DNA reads TGTGCCAGCAGCTTAGGAGGGATAGGTTACAATGAGCAGTTCTTC.

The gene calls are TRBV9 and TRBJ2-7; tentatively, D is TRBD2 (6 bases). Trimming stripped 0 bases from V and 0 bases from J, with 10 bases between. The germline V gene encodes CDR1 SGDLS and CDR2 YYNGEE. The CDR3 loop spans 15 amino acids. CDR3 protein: CASSVGDGSSYEQYF. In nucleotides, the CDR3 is TGTGCCAGCAGCGTAGGGGACGGGAGCTCCTACGAGCAGTACTTC. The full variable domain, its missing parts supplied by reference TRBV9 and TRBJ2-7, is DSGVTQTPKHLITATGQRVTLRCSPRSGDLSVYWYQQSLDQGLQFLIQYYNGEERAKGNILERFSAQQFPDLHSELNLSSLELGDSALYFCASSVGDGSSYEQYFGPGTRLTVT.

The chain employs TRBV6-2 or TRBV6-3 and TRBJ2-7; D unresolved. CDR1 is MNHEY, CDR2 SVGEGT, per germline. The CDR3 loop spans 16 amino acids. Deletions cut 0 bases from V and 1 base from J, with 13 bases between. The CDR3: CASSYSITSGSYEQYF. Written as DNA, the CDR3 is TGTGCCAGCAGTTACTCCATTACATCAGGTTCCTACGAGCAGTACTTC.

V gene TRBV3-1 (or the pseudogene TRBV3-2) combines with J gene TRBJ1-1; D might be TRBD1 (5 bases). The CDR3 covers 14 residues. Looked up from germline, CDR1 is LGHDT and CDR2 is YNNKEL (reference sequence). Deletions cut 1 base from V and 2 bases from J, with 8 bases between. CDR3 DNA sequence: TGTGCCAGCAGCCAAGTGCAGGGAAACACTGAAGCTTTCTTT. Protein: CASSQVQGNTEAFF.

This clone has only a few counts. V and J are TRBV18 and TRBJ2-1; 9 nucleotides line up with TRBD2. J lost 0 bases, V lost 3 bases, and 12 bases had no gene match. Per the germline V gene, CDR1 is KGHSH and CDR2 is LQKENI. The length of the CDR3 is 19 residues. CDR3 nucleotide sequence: TGTGCCAGCTCACCCATCAGGGGCGGGGGGGCTAGCTCCTACAATGAGCAGTTCTTC. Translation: CASSPIRGGGASSYNEQFF.

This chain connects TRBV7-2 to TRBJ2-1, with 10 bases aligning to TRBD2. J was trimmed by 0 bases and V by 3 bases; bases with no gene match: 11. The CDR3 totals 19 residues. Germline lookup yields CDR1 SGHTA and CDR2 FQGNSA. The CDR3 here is CASSLEREGLFSSYNEQFF. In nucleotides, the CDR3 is TGTGCCAGCAGCTTGGAGCGGGAGGGACTATTCAGCTCCTACAATGAGCAGTTCTTC.

Here the CDR3 reads CASSLGGWVQETQYF. In nucleotides, the CDR3 is TGTGCCAGCAGTTTGGGGGGGTGGGTCCAAGAGACCCAGTACTTC. V is TRBV28 and J is TRBJ2-5; 7 bases are shared with TRBD2. Trimming cost V 3 bases and J 1 base; bases outside gene matches: 5. From germline, CDR1 is MDHEN and CDR2 SYDVKM. CDR3 length: 15 residues.

This chain's CDR3 is CASSPQRQVLANTGELFF. The CDR3 DNA is TGTGCCAGCTCACCACAGCGACAGGTACTTGCGAACACCGGGGAGCTGTTTTTT. The rearrangement uses TRBV18 and TRBJ2-2; D might be TRBD1 (6 bases). Per the germline V gene, CDR1 is KGHSH and CDR2 is LQKENI. CDR3 length: 18 residues. Deletions cut 1 base from V and 0 bases from J, with 15 bases between.

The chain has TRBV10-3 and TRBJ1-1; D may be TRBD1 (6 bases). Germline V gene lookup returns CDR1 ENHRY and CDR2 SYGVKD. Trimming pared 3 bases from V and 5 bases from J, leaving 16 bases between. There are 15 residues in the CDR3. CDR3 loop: CAISDSGRGRTEAFF. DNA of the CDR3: TGTGCCATCAGTGATTCCGGCAGGGGACGAACTGAAGCTTTCTTT.

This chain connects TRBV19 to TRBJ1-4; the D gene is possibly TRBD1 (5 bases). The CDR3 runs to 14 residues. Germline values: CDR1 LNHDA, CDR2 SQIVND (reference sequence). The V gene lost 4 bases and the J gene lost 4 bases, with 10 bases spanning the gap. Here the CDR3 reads CASSNDRINEKLFF. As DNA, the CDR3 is TGTGCCAGTAGTAACGACAGAATTAATGAAAAACTGTTTTTT.

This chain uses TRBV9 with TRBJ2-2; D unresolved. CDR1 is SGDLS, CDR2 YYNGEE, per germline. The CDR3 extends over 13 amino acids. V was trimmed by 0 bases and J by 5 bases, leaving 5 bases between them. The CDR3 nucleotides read TGTGCCAGCAGCGTAGCGCGGACCGGGGAGCTGTTTTTT. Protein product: CASSVARTGELFF.

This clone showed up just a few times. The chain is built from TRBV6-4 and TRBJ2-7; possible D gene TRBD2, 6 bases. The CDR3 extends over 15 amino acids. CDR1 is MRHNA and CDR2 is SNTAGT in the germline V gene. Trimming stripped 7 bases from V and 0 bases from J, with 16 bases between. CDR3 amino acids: CASTAGTEVSYEQYF. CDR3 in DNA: TGTGCCAGCACCGCCGGGACTGAAGTCTCCTACGAGCAGTACTTC.

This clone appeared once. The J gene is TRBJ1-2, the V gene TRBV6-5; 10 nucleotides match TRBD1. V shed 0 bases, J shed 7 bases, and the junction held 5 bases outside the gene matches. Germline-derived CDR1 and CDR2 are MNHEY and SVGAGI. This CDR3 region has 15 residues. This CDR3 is CASSYSGTGAGGYTF. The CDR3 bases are TGTGCCAGCAGTTACTCCGGGACAGGGGCGGGTGGCTACACCTTC.

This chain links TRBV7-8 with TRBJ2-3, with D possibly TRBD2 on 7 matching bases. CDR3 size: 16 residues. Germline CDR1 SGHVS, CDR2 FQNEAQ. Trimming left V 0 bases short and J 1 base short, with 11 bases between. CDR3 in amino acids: CASSLAGGPGTDTQYF. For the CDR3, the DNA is TGTGCCAGCAGCTTAGCGGGGGGGCCTGGCACAGATACGCAGTATTTT.

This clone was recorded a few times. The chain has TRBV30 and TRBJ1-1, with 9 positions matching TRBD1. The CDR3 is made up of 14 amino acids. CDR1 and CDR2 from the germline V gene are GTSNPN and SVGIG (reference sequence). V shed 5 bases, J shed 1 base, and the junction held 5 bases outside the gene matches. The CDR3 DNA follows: TGTGCCTGGGCGGCGGGACAGGGGAACACTGAAGCTTTCTTT. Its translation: CAWAAGQGNTEAFF.

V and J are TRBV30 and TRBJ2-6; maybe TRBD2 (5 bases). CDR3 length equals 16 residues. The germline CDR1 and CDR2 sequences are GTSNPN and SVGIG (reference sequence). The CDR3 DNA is TGTGCACGCATCGCAGCGGAGGCCTCTGGGGCCAACGTCCTGACTTTC. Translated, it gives CARIAAEASGANVLTF. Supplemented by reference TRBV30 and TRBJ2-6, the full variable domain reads SQTIHQWPATLVQPVGSPLSLECTVEGTSNPNLYWYRQAAGRGLQLLFYSVGIGQISSEVPQNLSASRPQDRQFILSSKKLLLSDSGFYLCARIAAEASGANVLTFGAGSRLTVL.